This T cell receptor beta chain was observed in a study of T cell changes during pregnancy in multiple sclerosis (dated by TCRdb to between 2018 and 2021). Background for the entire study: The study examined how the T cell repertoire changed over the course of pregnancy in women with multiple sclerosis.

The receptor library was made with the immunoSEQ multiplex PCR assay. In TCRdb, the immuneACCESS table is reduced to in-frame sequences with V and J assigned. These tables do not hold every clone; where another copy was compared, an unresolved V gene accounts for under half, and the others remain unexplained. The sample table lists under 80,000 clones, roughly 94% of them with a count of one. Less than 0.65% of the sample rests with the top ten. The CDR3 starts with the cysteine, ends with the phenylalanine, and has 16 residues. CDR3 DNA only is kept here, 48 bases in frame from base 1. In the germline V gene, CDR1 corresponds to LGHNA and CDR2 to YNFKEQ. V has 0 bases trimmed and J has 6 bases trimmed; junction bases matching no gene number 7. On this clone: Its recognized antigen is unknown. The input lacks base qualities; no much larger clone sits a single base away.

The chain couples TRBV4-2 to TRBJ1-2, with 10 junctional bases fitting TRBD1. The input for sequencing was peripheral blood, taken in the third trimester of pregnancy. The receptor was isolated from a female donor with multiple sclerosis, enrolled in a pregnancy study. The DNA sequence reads TGTGCCAGCAGCCAAGATTCCCGGACAGGGGGTAATGGCTACACCTTC. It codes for CASSQDSRTGGNGYTF.